The present T cell receptor (beta chain) was sequenced within a study of Ad26.COV2.S vaccination and SARS-CoV-2 variants. Of note for this clone: The antigen remains undetermined.

As to treatment: roughly 20 received Ad26.COV2.S at low or high dose, single or two shots; roughly 5 received placebo; per-sample allocation not given. Collection of the samples took place on day 63 after the first injection of vaccine or placebo. The donor's status was that of an adult aged 18-55 years in Boston. Here immunoSEQ multiplex PCR was the method, and the copy in TCRdb shows in-frame clones only, minus some. The table has about 350,000 clones, around 84% seen once. The CDR3 contains 16 residues. Germline V gene lookup returns CDR1 SGHTA and CDR2 FQGNSA. The germline V and J ends were trimmed by 1 base and 3 bases, with 12 bases remaining between them. The study's findings and limits: Total responses of T cells may have been underestimated by the analyses of TCR breadth and depth. Similar non-spike TCR breadth was seen in vaccine and placebo recipients.

This specimen consisted of peripheral blood, obtained in a trial of Ad26.COV2.S vaccine versus placebo. This chain connects TRBV7-2 to TRBJ2-2; the D is unclear. This sequence was found in a person between 18 and 65 years old who received the Ad26.COV2.S COVID-19 vaccine or a placebo. CDR3 coding DNA: TGTGCCAGCAGCTTAGAATTTTGGTCAGACACCGGGGAGCTGTTTTTT. Residues: CASSLEFWSDTGELFF.